This TCR beta chain was observed in a study of T cells after yellow fever vaccination. Overall study: SMART-Seq v4 Ultra Low Input handled preparation of low-cell-number fractions.

TCRdb called the 5' RACE reads again in MiXCR, with one record for every CDR3 protein. This table has 300,000 to 400,000 distinct CDR3 sequences, approximately 9% appearing once. The CDR3 is 12 residues long. Germline values: CDR1 SGHTA, CDR2 FQGTGA. Trimming removed 5 bases at V and 5 bases at J, with 6 bases between. This clonotype showed up many times. The clonotype was recovered from a man aged 18 to 29 who received the YFV17D yellow fever vaccine. The chain recombines TRBV7-3 with TRBJ2-2; no clear D gene. The starting material was PBMCs, obtained on the day of the first yellow fever vaccination. The CDR3 coding sequence is TGTGCCAGCAGCACTGATACCGGGGAGCTGTTTTTT. Translating it yields CASSTDTGELFF.